These 18 T cell receptor beta chains share one sample of origin, sequenced in a study of blood T cell repertoires in COVID-19. Profiled with immunoSEQ multiplex PCR; TCRdb holds only in-frame clones, not every one. Found here are approximately 250,000 clones, 86% of them singletons; the top ten hold roughly 2.3%. Sequencing input: peripheral blood. The receptor source for this set is a man between 25 and 39 years old who had recovered from COVID-19.

The V call is TRBV9, the J call TRBJ2-2, with D perhaps matching TRBD1 (6 bases). Looked up from germline, CDR1 is SGDLS and CDR2 is YYNGEE. With 0 bases removed from V and 6 bases from J, the gap between germline ends came to 12 bases. This CDR3 region has 15 residues. Here the CDR3 reads CASSVEDSIAGELFF. In DNA, the CDR3 is TGTGCCAGCAGCGTAGAGGACAGTATTGCCGGGGAGCTGTTTTTT.

This chain links TRBV9 with TRBJ2-2, with 7 bases aligning to TRBD1. Unmatched junction bases numbered 7, after V lost 0 bases and J lost 2 bases. The CDR3 runs 17 residues. Germline V gene lookup returns CDR1 SGDLS and CDR2 YYNGEE. The CDR3 DNA reads as TGTGCCAGCAGCGTAGCTTACAGGGGCGTAAACACCGGGGAGCTGTTTTTT. This translates into CASSVAYRGVNTGELFF.

In its sample, this clone was seen a few times. V gene TRBV5-6 combines with J gene TRBJ1-2, with a tentative D call TRBD1 (5 bases). CDR3 length equals 14 residues. Germline V gene sequence: CDR1 SGHDT, CDR2 YYEEEE. The V end was cut by 4 bases, the J end by 4 bases, with 14 bases between. The chain's CDR3 is CASSPAGRSYGYTF. CDR3 sequence (DNA): TGTGCCAGCAGCCCAGCAGGGAGGAGCTATGGCTACACCTTC.

The V gene is TRBV5-1, the J gene TRBJ2-2; tentative D call: TRBD1 (6 bases). This CDR3 has 15 residues. Germline V gene sequence: CDR1 SGHRS, CDR2 YFSETQ. With 0 bases removed from V and 5 bases from J, the gap between germline ends came to 11 bases. CDR3 residues: CASSLARQGTGELFF. CDR3 in DNA: TGCGCCAGCAGCTTGGCCCGGCAGGGGACCGGGGAGCTGTTTTTT.

This clone was seen once. The rearrangement links TRBV4-3 to TRBJ1-2; D is perhaps TRBD1 (6 bases). Trimming removed 0 bases at V and 0 bases at J, with 11 bases between. This CDR3 contains 16 residues. The germline V gene encodes CDR1 LGHNA and CDR2 YSLEER. CDR3 sequence reads: CASSQDWGLPNYGYTF. DNA of the CDR3: TGCGCCAGCAGCCAAGACTGGGGGCTTCCTAACTATGGCTACACCTTC.

V gene TRBV19 combines with J gene TRBJ2-7; TRBD1 aligns across 11 bases. The CDR3 runs 17 residues. The germline V gene encodes CDR1 LNHDA and CDR2 SQIVND (reference sequence). V lost 2 bases, J lost 3 bases, and 9 bases stayed unmatched. CDR3 bases: TGTGCCAGTAGTATAACCTCCGGGGACAGGGGGGACTACGAGCAGTACTTC. Its translation is CASSITSGDRGDYEQYF. Complete variable domain (other parts from reference TRBV19 and TRBJ2-7): DGGITQSPKYLFRKEGQNVTLSCEQNLNHDAMYWYRQDPGQGLRLIYYSQIVNDFQKGDIAEGYSVSREKKESFPLTVTSAQKNPTAFYLCASSITSGDRGDYEQYFGPGTRLTVT.

This clone is a singleton in its sample. The chain links TRBV9 to TRBJ2-5, with a tentative D call TRBD1 (6 bases). V was shortened by 4 bases and J by 0 bases, with 13 bases between the two germline ends. The V gene's germline CDR1 is SGDLS and CDR2 YYNGEE. CDR3 length equals 15 residues. The CDR3 region has the DNA TGTGCCAGCAGCCCTCTGGACAGTTACCAAGAGACCCAGTACTTC. Protein: CASSPLDSYQETQYF.

The J gene is TRBJ1-5, the V gene TRBV15; tentative D call: TRBD1 (6 bases). CDR1 and CDR2 from the germline V gene are LNHNV and YYDKDF (reference sequence). The CDR3 loop spans 16 amino acids. Deletions cut 0 bases from V and 3 bases from J, with 12 bases between. The CDR3 loop is CATSREQGQINQPQHF. The CDR3 DNA sequence: TGTGCCACCAGCAGAGAGCAGGGGCAAATCAATCAGCCCCAGCATTTT.

J is TRBJ2-1 and V is TRBV18; 11 positions agree with TRBD2. CDR3 length: 19 amino acids. V trimming: 1 base; J trimming: 0 bases; junction bases outside the gene matches: 8. The germline gives CDR1 KGHSH, CDR2 LQKENI. DNA of the CDR3: TGTGCCAGCTCACCACGCTCTAGCGGGGGGCCCGTCTCCTACAATGAGCAGTTCTTC. The encoded protein is CASSPRSSGGPVSYNEQFF.

The chain is built from TRBV5-5 and TRBJ2-2; D might be TRBD1 (5 bases). Germline V CDR1 and CDR2: SGHKS, YYEKEE (reference sequence). Trimming stripped 0 bases from V and 4 bases from J, with 19 bases between. This CDR3 region has 18 residues. CDR3 DNA: TGTGCCAGCAGCTTGGATATGATGGGGCAGGCCATCACCGGGGAGCTGTTTTTT. It encodes CASSLDMMGQAITGELFF.

The chain is built from TRBV13 and TRBJ2-3; weak D call: TRBD2 (6 bases). Trimming stripped 4 bases from V and 1 base from J, with 18 bases between. From germline, CDR1 is PRHDT and CDR2 FYEKMQ (reference sequence). The CDR3 is 17 amino acids. The CDR3 coding sequence is TGTGCCAGCAGCTCCGGGGTTGGGACTCTACGCACAGATACGCAGTATTTT. It codes for CASSSGVGTLRTDTQYF.

Notes on this clone: In the same sample, other DNA sequences code for this CDR3. This chain joins TRBV5-1 and TRBJ2-4; 7 nucleotides line up with TRBD1. CDR1 SGHRS and CDR2 YFSETQ come from the germline V gene. V gave up 0 bases and J gave up 8 bases; unmatched junction bases: 5. CDR3 length: 14 residues. The chain's CDR3 is CASSLGQGWDIQYF. CDR3 nucleotides: TGCGCCAGCAGCTTGGGACAGGGATGGGACATTCAGTACTTC. Full variable domain (remainder filled in from reference TRBV5-1 and TRBJ2-4): KAGVTQTPRYLIKTRGQQVTLSCSPISGHRSVSWYQQTPGQGLQFLFEYFSETQRNKGNFPGRFSGRQFSNSRSEMNVSTLELGDSALYLCASSLGQGWDIQYFGAGTRLSVL.

This chain connects TRBV25-1 to TRBJ2-3; 10 nucleotides agree with TRBD2. The V gene end was trimmed by 2 bases and the J gene end by 6 bases; junction bases not matched to a gene: 8. Germline CDR1 MGHDK, CDR2 SYGVNS. The CDR3 runs to 16 residues. The CDR3 reads CASSERVAGGADTQYF. The CDR3 bases are TGTGCCAGCAGTGAACGGGTAGCGGGGGGCGCGGATACGCAGTATTTT.

The V call is TRBV27, the J call TRBJ1-6; D gene unclear. CDR3 size: 14 residues. Germline CDR1 and CDR2: MNHEY and SMNVEV (reference sequence). The V gene lost 7 bases and the J gene lost 8 bases, with 15 bases spanning the gap. CDR3 amino acids: CASTNGEGYSPLHF. The CDR3 bases are TGTGCCAGCACGAATGGCGAGGGCTATTCACCCCTCCACTTT.

This chain links TRBV6-6 with TRBJ1-2; TRBD1 aligns across 7 bases. Trimming took 6 bases from V and 4 from J; bases not matched to a gene: 11. Germline V gives CDR1 MNHNY, CDR2 SVGAGI (reference sequence). The CDR3 is 15 amino acids. As DNA, the CDR3 is TGTGCCAGCAGCCCCCGGACAGGCCGGGGCTATGGCTACACCTTC. Translation: CASSPRTGRGYGYTF.

This chain links TRBV5-1 with TRBJ1-4; TRBD1 matches 9 bases. The V gene's germline CDR1 is SGHRS and CDR2 YFSETQ. This CDR3 has 15 amino acids. The ends lost 4 bases at V and 6 bases at J; junction bases unmatched: 7. CDR3 sequence: CASSPLTGGDEKLFF. The CDR3 DNA reads TGCGCCAGCAGCCCCTTGACAGGGGGGGATGAAAAACTGTTTTTT.

The J gene is TRBJ2-2, the V gene TRBV18; TRBD2 aligns across 9 bases. CDR3 size: 18 residues. V lost 2 bases to trimming and J lost 6 bases; unmatched junction nucleotides: 13. Germline V CDR1 and CDR2: KGHSH, LQKENI. The CDR3 is CASSPLVAGALGAGELFF. CDR3 sequence (DNA): TGTGCCAGCTCACCATTGGTAGCGGGGGCCCTCGGGGCCGGGGAGCTGTTTTTT.

The chain couples TRBV4-1 to TRBJ2-1; TRBD2 aligns across 10 bases. This CDR3 is 17 amino acids long. The germline V gene has CDR1 MGHRA and CDR2 YSYEKL. The trim removed 0 bases at V and 7 bases at J, leaving 9 bases unmatched. The CDR3 loop is CASSQEPAGGLENEQFF. CDR3 sequence (DNA): TGCGCCAGCAGCCAAGAACCAGCGGGGGGGCTCGAGAATGAGCAGTTCTTC.